The 28 T cell receptor beta chains below come from one sample, sequenced in a study of T cells in Graves' hyperthyroidism and ophthalmopathy. Amplified TCR beta CDR3 regions derived from RNA transcripts. RT-PCR in the first round (using the HTBI primer set) targeted the TCR CDR3. TCRdb reprocessed the multiplex PCR reads via MiXCR and lists one record per CDR3 protein. The sample includes about 420,000 distinct CDR3 sequences, roughly an eighth seen only once; the top ten take less than 6.5%. Sequenced input: blood. The receptors originated from a young woman with Graves' hyperthyroidism.

The table lists this clonotype with many counts. V gene TRBV27 combines with J gene TRBJ2-1, with D uncertain. The CDR3 contains 15 residues. The V end was cut by 2 bases, the J end by 5 bases, with 13 bases between. Germline CDR1 reads MNHEY; CDR2 reads SMNVEV (reference sequence). In DNA, the CDR3 is TGTGCCAGCAGTTTAGGGTCCCTACCAGACAATGAGCAGTTCTTC. This encodes CASSLGSLPDNEQFF.

The V and J genes are TRBV25-1 and TRBJ2-5, with a possible D match to TRBD1 (6 bases). This CDR3 has 14 amino acids. Trimming shortened V by 2 bases and J by 5 bases, and 12 bases separated the two germline ends. From germline, CDR1 is MGHDK and CDR2 SYGVNS. The CDR3 loop is CASSEGGSWETQYF. CDR3 nucleotide sequence: TGTGCCAGCAGTGAAGGGGGCTCCTGGGAGACCCAGTACTTC.

Only a few counts were recorded for this clonotype. The chain combines TRBV27 with TRBJ2-7; TRBD2 matches 8 bases. The V segment lost 6 bases and the J segment 2 bases; nucleotides outside the gene matches: 6. The CDR3 runs 14 residues. Germline CDR1 MNHEY, CDR2 SMNVEV (reference sequence). DNA of the CDR3: TGTGCCAGCAGCCCAAGGACTAGCACCTACGAGCAGTACTTC. Its translation: CASSPRTSTYEQYF.

The V and J genes are TRBV24-1 and TRBJ2-3; D uncertain. The length of the CDR3 is 17 residues. CDR1 is KGHDR and CDR2 is SFDVKD in the germline V gene. V was cut by 3 bases and J by 1 base, with 16 bases left in between. CDR3 nucleotide sequence: TGTGCCACCAGTGATGCCAAGATCCCTCGGGGCACAGATACGCAGTATTTT. Translating gives CATSDAKIPRGTDTQYF.

The chain couples TRBV5-1 to TRBJ2-3, with D uncertain. Germline lookup yields CDR1 SGHRS and CDR2 YFSETQ. V lost 3 bases and J lost 5, with 10 bases in between. This CDR3 contains 13 residues. CDR3 in amino acids: CASSSLTQDTQYF. CDR3 nucleotides: TGCGCCAGCAGCTCCCTAACACAAGATACGCAGTATTTT. The whole variable domain, filled in from reference TRBV5-1 and TRBJ2-3, reads KAGVTQTPRYLIKTRGQQVTLSCSPISGHRSVSWYQQTPGQGLQFLFEYFSETQRNKGNFPGRFSGRQFSNSRSEMNVSTLELGDSALYLCASSSLTQDTQYFGPGTRLTVL.

This clonotype was seen at least ten times. J is TRBJ2-1 and V is TRBV27; no clear D gene. V was trimmed by 0 bases and J by 4 bases, leaving 4 bases between them. The CDR3 runs 13 residues. CDR1 MNHEY and CDR2 SMNVEV come from the germline V gene (reference sequence). The chain's CDR3 is CASSLSNYNEQFF. The CDR3 bases are TGTGCCAGCAGTTTATCTAATTACAATGAGCAGTTCTTC.

This clonotype was observed a few times. The V call is TRBV6-1, the J call TRBJ2-7; tentatively, D is TRBD2 (6 bases). The length of the CDR3 is 14 residues. Per the germline V gene, CDR1 is MNHNS and CDR2 is SASEGT. Trimming pared 5 bases from V and 7 bases from J, leaving 18 bases between. The CDR3 region is CASSLARRAAEQYF. Here the CDR3 DNA reads TGTGCCAGCAGTCTCGCGCGGAGGGCCGCGGAGCAGTACTTC.

This clonotype was seen once. A read error may explain this, as a much larger clone is one base away. The CDR3 bases are TGTGCCAGCAGCCAAGACAGGGGAGCCTACGAGCAGTTCTTC. Its translation: CASSQDRGAYEQFF. V usage is TRBV12-3 or TRBV12-4 and J usage is TRBJ2-7; 8 nucleotides agree with TRBD1. The closer fit of TRBJ2-1 to the DNA end suggests the J call may be wrong. The CDR3 runs to 14 residues.

The chain combines TRBV19 with TRBJ2-7; D call uncertain. Germline CDR1 reads LNHDA; CDR2 reads SQIVND (reference sequence). The V end lost 4 bases, the J end lost 2 bases, and 15 bases lay between the germline ends. The CDR3 covers 15 residues. The CDR3 DNA follows: TGTGCCAGTAGTAGTGGGCTGGGCGGAACCTACGAGCAGTACTTC. It encodes CASSSGLGGTYEQYF. The full variable domain, in which reference TRBV19 and TRBJ2-7 provide the parts outside the CDR3, is DGGITQSPKYLFRKEGQNVTLSCEQNLNHDAMYWYRQDPGQGLRLIYYSQIVNDFQKGDIAEGYSVSREKKESFPLTVTSAQKNPTAFYLCASSSGLGGTYEQYFGPGTRLTVT.

There are many counts of this clonotype. The chain carries TRBV7-9 and TRBJ1-5, with D unclear. With 6 bases removed from V and 7 bases from J, the gap between germline ends came to 13 bases. Per germline, CDR1 SEHNR and CDR2 FQNEAQ (reference sequence). The CDR3 is made up of 13 amino acids. The CDR3 loop is CASSYTGGQPQHF. DNA of the CDR3: TGTGCCAGCAGTTATACCGGTGGACAGCCCCAGCATTTT.

This clonotype was seen more than once but under ten times. The rearrangement links TRBV29-1 to TRBJ1-2; D might be TRBD1 (5 bases). The germline V and J ends were trimmed by 3 bases and 7 bases, with 12 bases remaining between them. Germline CDR1 is SQVTM and CDR2 is ANQGSEA. This CDR3 comprises 12 residues. CDR3 amino acids: CSVESTEGGYTF. The CDR3 DNA sequence: TGCAGCGTTGAGTCGACAGAGGGTGGCTACACCTTC.

This clonotype was counted at least ten times. The V gene is TRBV28, the J gene TRBJ2-1; the D gene is possibly TRBD2 (6 bases). Looked up from germline, CDR1 is MDHEN and CDR2 is SYDVKM. CDR3 length: 12 residues. Trimming shortened V by 6 bases and J by 11 bases, and 14 bases separated the two germline ends. The CDR3 region is CASSSTSPKQFF. The CDR3 DNA reads as TGTGCCAGCAGCTCGACTAGTCCAAAGCAGTTCTTC. The entire variable domain, with the rest obtained from reference TRBV28 and TRBJ2-1, is as follows: DVKVTQSSRYLVKRTGEKVFLECVQDMDHENMFWYRQDPGLGLRLIYFSYDVKMKEKGDIPEGYSVSREKKERFSLILESASTNQTSMYLCASSSTSPKQFFGPGTRLTVL.

The rearrangement uses TRBV6-1 and TRBJ2-1; 12 nucleotides match TRBD2. From germline, CDR1 is MNHNS and CDR2 SASEGT. V trimming: 2 bases; J trimming: 5 bases; junction bases outside the gene matches: 13. The CDR3 extends over 19 amino acids. In DNA form, the CDR3 reads TGTGCCAGCAGTGAAATGGTGGGACTAGCGGGCAGTGCCCACAATGAGCAGTTCTTC. It is translated as CASSEMVGLAGSAHNEQFF.

At least ten counts were recorded for this clonotype. This sequence joins TRBV9 and TRBJ2-7; 8 bases map to TRBD2. The CDR3 is made up of 18 amino acids. CDR1 is SGDLS and CDR2 is YYNGEE in the germline V gene. The V and J ends lost 1 base and 0 bases, in that order; junction bases with no gene match: 12. In DNA, the CDR3 is TGTGCCAGCAGCGTACACGCCGGTACTAGCGGCCTCTCCTACGAGCAGTACTTC. Translation gives CASSVHAGTSGLSYEQYF. The entire variable domain, with the rest obtained from reference TRBV9 and TRBJ2-7, is as follows: DSGVTQTPKHLITATGQRVTLRCSPRSGDLSVYWYQQSLDQGLQFLIQYYNGEERAKGNILERFSAQQFPDLHSELNLSSLELGDSALYFCASSVHAGTSGLSYEQYFGPGTRLTVT.

Ten or more counts support this clonotype. The chain couples TRBV10-2 to TRBJ2-7, with a weak D call TRBD1 (6 bases). The CDR3 spans 13 residues. Trimming removed 6 bases at V and 0 bases at J, with 9 bases between. CDR1 is WSHSY and CDR2 is SAAADI in the germline V gene. The CDR3 sequence: CASSPDSSYEQYF. The CDR3 DNA follows: TGCGCCAGCAGCCCGGACAGCTCCTACGAGCAGTACTTC.

This clonotype has a count of ten or more. The rearrangement joins TRBV6-1 to TRBJ2-7, with a tentative D call TRBD1 (5 bases). Trimming removed 8 bases at V and 10 bases at J, with 15 bases between. The CDR3 contains 11 residues. Germline CDR1 MNHNS, CDR2 SASEGT. The CDR3 nucleotides are TGTGCCAGCGCAGGGCCCTACGTCCAGTACTTC. Translated: CASAGPYVQYF.

This clonotype was seen just once. J is TRBJ2-1 and V is TRBV7-3, with 8 bases aligning to TRBD2. Looked up from germline, CDR1 is SGHTA and CDR2 is FQGTGA. V shed 6 bases, J shed 2 bases, and the junction held 9 bases outside the gene matches. There are 16 residues in the CDR3. This chain's CDR3 is CASSSAGLAAYNEQFF. Here the CDR3 DNA reads TGTGCCAGCAGTTCCGCAGGACTAGCAGCCTACAATGAGCAGTTCTTC.

This chain connects TRBV3-1 to TRBJ2-1; 8 nucleotides agree with TRBD1. Germline V CDR1 and CDR2: LGHDT, YNNKEL (reference sequence). The CDR3 extends over 12 amino acids. The V gene end was trimmed by 3 bases and the J gene end by 9 bases; junction bases not matched to a gene: 1. The DNA for the CDR3 is TGTGCCAGCAGCCAGACAGGGGCTGAGCAGTTCTTC. This codes for CASSQTGAEQFF.

The table lists this clonotype with many counts. The V call is TRBV29-1, the J call TRBJ1-1, with a weak D call TRBD1 (6 bases). Trimming took off 5 bases at V and 2 bases at J, with 9 bases between the two ends. In germline, CDR1 is SQVTM, CDR2 ANQGSEA. This CDR3 comprises 12 residues. The CDR3 protein is CSVQQGNTEAFF. DNA for the CDR3: TGCAGCGTTCAACAGGGCAACACTGAAGCTTTCTTT.

The chain links TRBV28 to TRBJ1-1; 8 bases are a match to TRBD1. This CDR3 is 18 amino acids long. CDR1 is MDHEN and CDR2 is SYDVKM in the germline V gene. The V segment lost 1 base and the J segment 0 bases; nucleotides outside the gene matches: 10. CDR3 DNA: TGTGCCAGCAGTTTATTCCGAGTAAGGGACAGGATGAACACTGAAGCTTTCTTT. It translates to CASSLFRVRDRMNTEAFF.

V and J are TRBV14 and TRBJ2-5; unclear D gene. Germline V lookup: CDR1 SGHDN, CDR2 FVKESK. Trimming left V 1 base short and J 2 bases short, with 5 bases between. CDR3 length: 13 residues. The CDR3 protein is CASSQAGQETQYF. CDR3 DNA sequence: TGTGCCAGCAGCCAAGCCGGACAAGAGACCCAGTACTTC. The full variable domain, in which reference TRBV14 and TRBJ2-5 provide the parts outside the CDR3, is EAGVTQFPSHSVIEKGQTVTLRCDPISGHDNLYWYRRVMGKEIKFLLHFVKESKQDESGMPNNRFLAERTGGTYSTLKVQPAELEDSGVYFCASSQAGQETQYFGPGTRLLVL.

This clonotype showed up just a few times. The chain is built from TRBV6-1 and TRBJ1-1; 9 bases line up with TRBD1. The germline V gene has CDR1 MNHNS and CDR2 SASEGT. V gave up 6 bases and J gave up 4 bases; unmatched junction bases: 12. This CDR3 spans 16 amino acids. The CDR3 DNA reads TGTGCCAGCAGGTCCCGGGACAGGGATTTAAGCACTGAAGCTTTCTTT. Translating gives CASRSRDRDLSTEAFF.

This clonotype appeared many times. V is TRBV7-2 and J is TRBJ2-3; D might be TRBD2 (6 bases). V was trimmed by 3 bases and J by 4 bases, leaving 11 bases between them. This CDR3 comprises 14 residues. The germline V gene encodes CDR1 SGHTA and CDR2 FQGNSA. The CDR3 protein is CASSFLARADTQYF. The CDR3, as DNA: TGTGCCAGCAGCTTCCTAGCGAGGGCAGATACGCAGTATTTT. The full variable domain, in which reference TRBV7-2 and TRBJ2-3 provide the parts outside the CDR3, is GAGVSQSPSNKVTEKGKDVELRCDPISGHTALYWYRQSLGQGLEFLIYFQGNSAPDKSGLPSDRFSAERTGGSVSTLTIQRTQQEDSAVYLCASSFLARADTQYFGPGTRLTVL.

The table lists this clonotype with a few counts. The J gene is TRBJ1-1, the V gene TRBV19, with 8 bases identical to TRBD1. Germline V gene lookup returns CDR1 LNHDA and CDR2 SQIVND (reference sequence). This CDR3 region has 13 residues. V was clipped by 9 bases and J by 0 bases; unmatched bases: 3. The CDR3 loop reads CASRTGMNTEAFF. CDR3 bases: TGTGCCAGCCGGACAGGGATGAACACTGAAGCTTTCTTT.

There are many counts of this clonotype. The genes are TRBV5-8 and TRBJ2-1, with D perhaps matching TRBD2 (5 bases). Germline CDR1 SGHTS, CDR2 YDEGEE. This CDR3 has 14 residues. V lost 2 bases to trimming and J lost 6 bases, with 12 bases between them. The CDR3 is CASSFETNPNEQFF. Written as DNA, the CDR3 is TGTGCCAGCAGCTTCGAGACTAACCCCAATGAGCAGTTCTTC.

This clonotype showed up just a few times. The chain employs TRBV10-3 and TRBJ2-5; TRBD1 might be the D (7 bases). V dropped 6 bases and J dropped 3 bases, with 17 bases sitting between them. The CDR3 loop spans 15 amino acids. From germline, CDR1 is ENHRY and CDR2 SYGVKD. The CDR3 coding sequence is TGTGCCATCAGCTTCTCGTCAGGGGGGAAAGAGACCCAGTACTTC. Encoded protein: CAISFSSGGKETQYF.

This clonotype was detected only a few times. The CDR3 region is CASSSPSGTENTEAFF. For the CDR3, the DNA is TGTGCCAGCAGTTCGCCCTCCGGGACCGAGAACACTGAAGCTTTCTTT. The gene calls are TRBV28 and TRBJ1-1, with D possibly TRBD1 on 5 matching bases. CDR3 length: 16 residues. Germline lookup yields CDR1 MDHEN and CDR2 SYDVKM. V was pared by 4 bases and J by 1 base, with 16 bases between.

This clonotype was picked up many times. The chain uses TRBV15 and TRBJ1-2; weak D call: TRBD1 (6 bases). Between the trimmed V and J ends, which lost 1 base and 4 bases, there was a span of 19 bases. The germline CDR1 and CDR2 sequences are LNHNV and YYDKDF (reference sequence). There are 17 residues in the CDR3. Here the CDR3 reads CATSRGSTGPSGYGYTF. CDR3 nucleotides: TGTGCCACCAGCAGAGGAAGTACAGGGCCATCCGGCTATGGCTACACCTTC.